A selection of T cell receptor beta chains follows, all from one sample in a study of stem cell transplantation in POMP-related autoinflammatory disease. The method was immunoSEQ multiplex PCR; TCRdb's version includes in-frame clones alone and lacks a portion of them. The repertoire holds thousands of clones, about 89% seen once, with around 2.5% in the top ten. The starting material was CD8+ T cells from PBMCs, obtained before stem cell transplantation. The receptors were sampled from a human donor with POMP-related autoinflammation and immune dysregulation (PRAID). CDR3s include the opening cysteine and the closing phenylalanine or tryptophan. The D gene is left open where the match is weak. Size tells how often a clone was seen (once, few, many) or the class of an expanded clone, and some rows leave it out.

clone_size | d_call | j_call | v_call | cdr3_aa | cdr3_nt
. | TRBD1 | TRBJ1-1 | TRBV27 | CASSLIPTGGNAFF | TGTGCCAGCAGTTTAATACCGACAGGGGGCAATGCTTTCTTT
. | TRBD2 | TRBJ2-7 | TRBV5-1 | CASSFGLAYEQYF | TGCGCCAGCAGCTTCGGACTAGCCTACGAGCAGTACTTC
. | . | TRBJ1-5 | TRBV7-9 | CASSSQGNQPQHF | TGTGCCAGCAGCTCACAGGGCAATCAGCCCCAGCATTTT
. | TRBD1 | TRBJ1-2 | TRBV29-1 | CSVLRTGGINYGYTF | TGCAGCGTACTTAGGACAGGTGGAATCAACTATGGCTACACCTTC
. | . | TRBJ1-2 | TRBV27 | CASSLTQASNYGYTF | TGTGCCAGCAGTTTAACACAGGCCTCAAACTATGGCTACACCTTC
. | . | TRBJ2-7 | TRBV7-3 | CASSFGGGNYEQYF | TGTGCCAGCAGCTTCGGAGGGGGGAACTACGAGCAGTACTTC
. | TRBD1 | TRBJ2-6 | TRBV19 | CASSIPPGTVGANVLTF | TGTGCCAGTAGTATCCCCCCGGGGACAGTCGGGGCCAACGTCCTGACTTTC
once | TRBD2 | TRBJ2-7 | TRBV11-2 | CASSLSPGTSFYEQYF | TGTGCCAGCAGCTTAAGCCCCGGGACTAGCTTCTACGAGCAGTACTTC
. | . | TRBJ1-1 | TRBV4-1 | CASSQGGMNTEAFF | TGCGCCAGCAGCCAGGGCGGCATGAACACTGAAGCTTTCTTT
once | . | TRBJ2-3 | TRBV2 | CASSASGASTDTQYF | TGTGCCAGCAGCGCCTCGGGAGCGAGCACAGATACGCAGTATTTT
. | . | TRBJ2-5 | TRBV7-9 | CASSPLEGIQETQYF | TGTGCCAGCAGCCCCCTTGAGGGCATACAAGAGACCCAGTACTTC
. | TRBD2 | TRBJ2-5 | TRBV6-5 | CASSYQLAGAQETQYF | TGTGCCAGCAGTTACCAACTAGCGGGGGCGCAAGAGACCCAGTACTTC
once | . | TRBJ1-1 | TRBV5-1 | CASSLAVRDSRNTEAFF | TGCGCCAGCAGCTTGGCTGTCAGGGATTCAAGGAACACTGAAGCTTTCTTT
. | . | TRBJ2-7 | TRBV19 | CASSPAVEGYEQYF | TGTGCCAGTAGTCCCGCCGTGGAGGGCTACGAGCAGTACTTC
. | . | TRBJ1-6 | TRBV11-2 | CASSFYHPGARGSPLHF | TGTGCCAGCAGCTTCTACCATCCCGGAGCTCGGGGATCACCCCTCCACTTT